This T cell receptor beta chain was recovered during a study of blood T cell repertoires in COVID-19. Across the whole study: Samples came from the United States, Italy and Spain, spanning acute and convalescent COVID-19. PBMCs, B-cell-depleted T cells, or T cells were the source of the cDNA or gDNA that made up the material.

The CDR3 covers 17 residues. Per germline, CDR1 MNHEY and CDR2 SMNVEV (reference sequence). Losses at the gene ends were 0 bases for V and 4 bases for J; bases not matched to a gene: 9. Original processing notes: Reference gene primer amplification gave estimated nucleated cell counts. Measured with immunoSEQ multiplex PCR; TCRdb has only the in-frame clones, and not every one. Clone size and the V and J calls come from that table; the DNA yielded D and trimming. Among roughly 180,000 clones listed, more than 80% were seen once. Seattle participants joined during active infection and were tracked over time.

The chain uses TRBV27 and TRBJ1-2, with TRBD1 identical over 9 bases. This TCR was recovered from a woman aged 40-49 years with COVID-19, enrolled during active disease. Sequenced: peripheral blood. The CDR3 here is CASSLSVGTGRVYGYTF. CDR3 DNA sequence: TGTGCCAGCAGTTTATCTGTAGGGACAGGGCGGGTCTATGGCTACACCTTC.